What follows is one TCR beta chain and its context. Its target is not known. The CDR3 runs 14 residues. CDR1 is MNHEY and CDR2 is SMNVEV in the germline V gene (reference sequence). V dropped 3 bases and J dropped 6; count of bases not matched to a gene: 6. The entry originates in a study of T cell responses to AZD1222 COVID-19 vaccine. Study observations and caveats: Across spike, vaccine-associated CD4 TCRs were found, dominant at 160-218 and 743-854. Targets within unmutated variant regions were reportedly found for nearly half of spike-specific TCRs.

Clones were sequenced by immunoSEQ multiplex PCR, and TCRdb holds only the in-frame ones, with some missing. The repertoire has under 110,000 clones, roughly nine tenths of them found once; the top ten carry about 5.4%. The TCR comes from an adult in good health. The V call is TRBV27, the J call TRBJ1-1, with 8 bases lining up with TRBD1. Sequencing used peripheral blood, obtained on day 0 of AZD1222 vaccination. CDR3 bases: TGTGCCAGCAGTTTGCCGGGACAGGTATCTGAAGCTTTCTTT. This codes for CASSLPGQVSEAFF.